These 32 T cell receptor beta chains came from one sample sequenced in a study of PD-L1 blockade in urothelial cancer. TCRdb's table, derived via immunoSEQ multiplex PCR, lists solely in-frame clones and lacks some. The sample contains 54,000 or so clones, 84% of which appear only once. Noted time point: pretreatment peripheral blood. The sample here was PBMCs, taken around atezolizumab (anti-PD-L1) treatment. Receptors originate from a man aged 45-65 years with urothelial cancer.

This clone was picked up one time. This CDR3 reads CASSRPGLAGVRGTDTQYF. The CDR3 DNA reads TGTGCCAGCTCACGCCCGGGACTAGCGGGAGTACGGGGCACAGATACGCAGTATTTT. The rearrangement uses TRBV18 and TRBJ2-3, with TRBD2 matching 14 bases. Germline CDR1 and CDR2: KGHSH and LQKENI. Unmatched junction bases numbered 10, after V lost 4 bases and J lost 1 base. The CDR3 is made up of 19 amino acids.

This clone was seen a few times. The chain links TRBV9 to TRBJ2-2, with 9 bases identical to TRBD1. Unmatched junction bases numbered 12, after V lost 1 base and J lost 5 bases. The germline V gene has CDR1 SGDLS and CDR2 YYNGEE. CDR3 length: 18 amino acids. The CDR3 DNA is TGTGCCAGCAGCGTAAGGGGGACAGGGAAAGGTCGGACCGGGGAGCTGTTTTTT. Translation: CASSVRGTGKGRTGELFF. The whole variable domain, remainder taken from reference TRBV9 and TRBJ2-2, is DSGVTQTPKHLITATGQRVTLRCSPRSGDLSVYWYQQSLDQGLQFLIQYYNGEERAKGNILERFSAQQFPDLHSELNLSSLELGDSALYFCASSVRGTGKGRTGELFFGEGSRLTVL.

The rearrangement joins TRBV5-1 to TRBJ2-1; maybe TRBD2 (7 bases). V gave up 0 bases and J gave up 9 bases, with 34 bases separating them. The germline gives CDR1 SGHRS, CDR2 YFSETQ. The CDR3 consists of 21 residues. DNA of the CDR3: TGCGCCAGCAGCTTGGGGCGTTTAGGGGGGGGGTCCCGACCCTCTATAATTGAGCAGTTCTTC. Protein: CASSLGRLGGGSRPSIIEQFF.

The rearrangement joins TRBV15 to TRBJ1-5; tentatively, D is TRBD1 (5 bases). Germline lookup yields CDR1 LNHNV and CDR2 YYDKDF (reference sequence). This CDR3 region has 14 residues. The ends were cut back, 3 bases at V and 5 bases at J, with 11 bases in the middle. The CDR3 protein is CATSRHRRDQPQHF. In DNA, the CDR3 is TGTGCCACCAGCAGGCACAGGAGAGATCAGCCCCAGCATTTT.

This clone was detected many times. The V gene is TRBV6-1, the J gene TRBJ1-6, with D perhaps TRBD1 (5 bases). Germline CDR1 MNHNS, CDR2 SASEGT. The CDR3 is 13 amino acids. Trimming stripped 8 bases from V and 5 bases from J, with 10 bases between. Here the CDR3 DNA reads TGTGCCAGCTCGGGACTCGATAATTCACCCCTCCACTTT. This codes for CASSGLDNSPLHF.

The chain recombines TRBV5-8 with TRBJ2-3, with 9 bases matching TRBD1. Germline-derived CDR1 and CDR2 are SGHTS and YDEGEE. The CDR3 is 15 amino acids. J lost 4 bases, V lost 4 bases, and 7 bases had no gene match. The CDR3: CASSPMGQGADTQYF. In DNA form, the CDR3 reads TGTGCCAGCAGCCCAATGGGACAGGGAGCAGATACGCAGTATTTT.

J is TRBJ2-5 and V is TRBV5-1, with 8 bases matching TRBD2. With 4 bases clipped from V and 5 bases from J, the junction kept 13 bases outside the gene matches. Germline V gene sequence: CDR1 SGHRS, CDR2 YFSETQ. The CDR3 is made up of 16 amino acids. The CDR3 here is CASSLTGTSRGETQYF. The CDR3 bases are TGCGCCAGCAGCCTAACCGGGACTAGTCGGGGGGAGACCCAGTACTTC.

The chain recombines TRBV5-1 with TRBJ2-1, with D uncertain. Germline V gene sequence: CDR1 SGHRS, CDR2 YFSETQ. This CDR3 is 14 amino acids long. The germline V and J ends were trimmed by 5 bases and 0 bases, with 9 bases remaining between them. The CDR3 loop is CASSPRSSYNEQFF. The CDR3 region has the DNA TGCGCCAGCAGTCCGAGGAGCTCCTACAATGAGCAGTTCTTC.

V is TRBV30 and J is TRBJ2-7, with unresolved D. The CDR3 runs 12 residues. Germline CDR1 reads GTSNPN; CDR2 reads SVGIG (reference sequence). V was clipped by 0 bases and J by 1 base, with 4 bases between them. CDR3 nucleotides: TGTGCCTGGAGTGTTGAGTCCTACGAGCAGTACTTC. It is translated as CAWSVESYEQYF.

This rearrangement joins TRBV7-2 to TRBJ2-5, with D perhaps matching TRBD1 (5 bases). CDR1 is SGHTA and CDR2 is FQGNSA in the germline V gene. Between the trimmed V and J ends, which lost 2 bases and 1 base, there was a span of 14 bases. The CDR3 has 16 amino acids. The CDR3 bases are TGTGCCAGCAGCTTACGTAGGGGCCTCTTCCAAGAGACCCAGTACTTC. It is translated as CASSLRRGLFQETQYF.

The chain links TRBV6-1 to TRBJ1-2; a weak D match, TRBD1 (5 bases). Per germline, CDR1 MNHNS and CDR2 SASEGT. The CDR3 extends over 15 amino acids. Trimming pared 0 bases from V and 2 bases from J, leaving 10 bases between. In DNA form, the CDR3 reads TGTGCCAGCAGTGAAGCGACAGTGCCGAACTATGGCTACACCTTC. It specifies CASSEATVPNYGYTF.

V is TRBV7-2 and J is TRBJ2-7; 8 bases are shared with TRBD2. This CDR3 comprises 15 residues. V was pared by 5 bases and J by 2 bases, with 8 bases of the junction left unmatched. In germline, CDR1 is SGHTA, CDR2 FQGNSA. CDR3 sequence reads: CASSVTSGGAYEQYF. The CDR3 nucleotides are TGTGCCAGCAGCGTAACTAGCGGAGGGGCCTACGAGCAGTACTTC.

This clone was detected a few times. The CDR3 nucleotides are TGTGCCAGCAGCTTGCTTCAGGTCGGCACTGAAGCTTTCTTT. Translated: CASSLLQVGTEAFF. This sequence joins TRBV9 and TRBJ1-1; D is ambiguous. V was shortened by 4 bases and J by 4 bases, with 14 bases between the two germline ends. CDR1 is SGDLS and CDR2 is YYNGEE in the germline V gene. This CDR3 is built from 14 residues.

The V and J genes are TRBV7-9 and TRBJ2-5; D unclear. The J call may be faulty, since TRBJ2-7 better matches the DNA end. Germline CDR1 reads SEHNR; CDR2 reads FQNEAQ (reference sequence). This CDR3 is 13 amino acids long. The CDR3 nucleotides are TGTGCCAGCAGCCTCCAGCTAGGTCACGAGCAGTACTTC. Amino acids: CASSLQLGHEQYF.

The chain joins TRBV5-1 to TRBJ2-2; D gene ambiguous. V was trimmed by 1 base and J by 6 bases, leaving 7 bases between them. The CDR3 length is 13 residues. Germline values: CDR1 SGHRS, CDR2 YFSETQ. The CDR3 sequence is CASSLTVAGELFF. Here the CDR3 DNA reads TGCGCCAGCAGCTTGACAGTCGCCGGGGAGCTGTTTTTT.

The J gene is TRBJ2-2, the V gene TRBV29-1; D gene uncertain. The CDR3 consists of 13 residues. Deletions cut 4 bases from V and 5 bases from J, with 11 bases between. Per germline, CDR1 SQVTM and CDR2 ANQGSEA. CDR3 bases: TGCAGCGTTGGAGGCCGTAGGACCGGGGAGCTGTTTTTT. Amino acid sequence: CSVGGRRTGELFF.

This rearrangement joins TRBV27 to TRBJ2-1; no definite D call. This CDR3 has 14 amino acids. The V and J ends lost 6 bases and 5 bases respectively, with 14 bases between them. Germline V gives CDR1 MNHEY, CDR2 SMNVEV (reference sequence). The CDR3 bases are TGTGCCAGCAGAAACCGATTAGATAACAATGAGCAGTTCTTC. It translates to CASRNRLDNNEQFF.

The V gene is TRBV5-6, the J gene TRBJ2-7; TRBD1 agrees at 10 bases. The CDR3 has 15 residues. CDR1 and CDR2 from the germline V gene are SGHDT and YYEEEE. Trimming took 0 bases from V and 5 from J; bases not matched to a gene: 5. CDR3 residues: CASSLEPGTGDEQYF. The CDR3 DNA follows: TGTGCCAGCAGCTTGGAACCCGGGACAGGGGACGAGCAGTACTTC.

A remark on this clone: A read error may produce the germline difference seen at one junction end. The rearrangement joins TRBV4-1 to TRBJ2-1; 10 nucleotides align to TRBD2. Germline CDR1 MGHRA, CDR2 YSYEKL. The CDR3 is made up of 17 amino acids. CDR3 bases: TGCGCCAGCAGTCAAGAACCTAGCGGGGGCCAGTACAATGAGCAGTTCTTC. It codes for CASSQEPSGGQYNEQFF.

This rearrangement joins TRBV28 to TRBJ1-2; D uncertain. The CDR3 runs 10 residues. Germline CDR1 reads MDHEN; CDR2 reads SYDVKM. The CDR3 nucleotides read TGTGCGGCTTGGTTCAAAGGCTACACCTTC. Translating it yields CAAWFKGYTF.

The chain joins TRBV7-6 to TRBJ2-1; D is possibly TRBD1 (6 bases). The CDR3 covers 15 residues. The V end lost 2 bases, the J end lost 6 bases, and 14 bases lay between the germline ends. CDR1 is SGHVS, CDR2 FNYEAQ, per germline. CDR3 bases: TGTGCCAGCAGCTTATTACAGGGTGTAATCAATGAGCAGTTCTTC. This translates into CASSLLQGVINEQFF. The entire variable domain, with the rest obtained from reference TRBV7-6 and TRBJ2-1, is as follows: GAGVSQSPRYKVTKRGQDVALRCDPISGHVSLYWYRQALGQGPEFLTYFNYEAQQDKSGLPNDRFSAERPEGSISTLTIQRTEQRDSAMYRCASSLLQGVINEQFFGPGTRLTVL.

V gene TRBV6-1 combines with J gene TRBJ1-5; D not certain. The CDR3 extends over 14 amino acids. Germline V lookup: CDR1 MNHNS, CDR2 SASEGT. Trimming stripped 6 bases from V and 1 base from J, with 10 bases between. CDR3 region: CASSPAGSNQPQHF. CDR3 sequence (DNA): TGTGCCAGCAGCCCGGCGGGGAGCAATCAGCCCCAGCATTTT.

The V call is TRBV6-1, the J call TRBJ1-3; unclear D gene. This CDR3 is 14 amino acids long. V lost 5 bases, J lost 3 bases, and 11 bases lay in between. CDR1 is MNHNS and CDR2 is SASEGT in the germline V gene. The CDR3 DNA sequence: TGTGCCAGCAGTCCTGGGAGGAGTGGAAACACCATATATTTT. Translation gives CASSPGRSGNTIYF.

The gene calls are TRBV4-1 and TRBJ2-7; D gene uncertain. Germline CDR1 is MGHRA and CDR2 is YSYEKL. The CDR3 spans 13 residues. The V end lost 2 bases, the J end lost 6 bases, and 11 bases lay between the germline ends. The DNA of the CDR3 is TGCGCCAGCAGCCAACGGGTCCACATCGAGCAGTACTTC. Translation: CASSQRVHIEQYF.

This clone was found a few times. The rearrangement joins TRBV4-2 to TRBJ1-5; 9 bases line up with TRBD1. The CDR3 spans 14 residues. Germline trimming cut 0 bases from V and 11 bases from J; bases unmatched to any gene: 5. The germline V gene encodes CDR1 LGHNA and CDR2 YNFKEQ. This CDR3 is CASSQEGQGASQHF. CDR3 DNA sequence: TGTGCCAGCAGCCAAGAGGGACAGGGCGCATCCCAGCATTTT.

The DNA for the CDR3 is TGTGCCAGCAGCGTATCGAGCGGGAGGGCCGAGGATACGCAGTATTTT. This gives the protein CASSVSSGRAEDTQYF. V gene TRBV9 combines with J gene TRBJ2-3; 10 bases are shared with TRBD2. The CDR3 loop spans 16 amino acids. In germline, CDR1 is SGDLS, CDR2 YYNGEE. J lost 6 bases, V lost 1 base, and 8 bases had no gene match. The complete variable domain, with remaining parts taken from reference TRBV9 and TRBJ2-3, reads DSGVTQTPKHLITATGQRVTLRCSPRSGDLSVYWYQQSLDQGLQFLIQYYNGEERAKGNILERFSAQQFPDLHSELNLSSLELGDSALYFCASSVSSGRAEDTQYFGPGTRLTVL.

The chain is built from TRBV27 and TRBJ1-4; TRBD1 matches 11 bases. CDR1 and CDR2 from the germline V gene are MNHEY and SMNVEV (reference sequence). The J segment lost 2 bases and the V segment lost 1 base, leaving 3 bases of the junction unmatched. The CDR3 has 17 residues. The CDR3: CASSLYGTGGTNEKLFF. Written as DNA, the CDR3 is TGTGCCAGCAGTTTATACGGGACAGGGGGGACTAATGAAAAACTGTTTTTT.

This chain joins TRBV6-1 and TRBJ2-2, with 9 bases lining up with TRBD1. The CDR3 spans 17 residues. CDR1 MNHNS and CDR2 SASEGT come from the germline V gene. V gave up 4 bases and J gave up 7 bases; unmatched junction bases: 13. The CDR3 DNA is TGTGCCAGCAGTGTCTTATCGGGACAGGGTCGGATCGGGGAGCTGTTTTTT. This encodes CASSVLSGQGRIGELFF.

The chain is built from TRBV7-3 and TRBJ2-6; D is possibly TRBD1 (6 bases). CDR1 and CDR2 from the germline V gene are SGHTA and FQGTGA. The V end lost 5 bases, the J end lost 7 bases, and 24 bases lay between the germline ends. The CDR3 runs to 18 residues. The CDR3 DNA sequence: TGTGCCAGCAGCCGCAAAACGACAGGCCCCAGTAGTGCCAACGTCCTGACTTTC. This gives the protein CASSRKTTGPSSANVLTF.

This clone occurred a few times. This chain connects TRBV19 to TRBJ2-7; 7 nucleotides align to TRBD1. The CDR3 is 17 amino acids. The V and J ends lost 3 bases and 0 bases, in that order; junction bases with no gene match: 11. Germline assignment: CDR1 LNHDA and CDR2 SQIVND (reference sequence). The CDR3: CASSIQGQAVSSYEQYF. For the CDR3, the DNA is TGTGCCAGTAGTATCCAAGGACAGGCCGTTTCCTCCTACGAGCAGTACTTC. Full variable domain (missing parts from reference TRBV19 and TRBJ2-7): DGGITQSPKYLFRKEGQNVTLSCEQNLNHDAMYWYRQDPGQGLRLIYYSQIVNDFQKGDIAEGYSVSREKKESFPLTVTSAQKNPTAFYLCASSIQGQAVSSYEQYFGPGTRLTVT.

This chain uses TRBV10-3 with TRBJ2-2, with D possibly TRBD1 on 6 matching bases. This CDR3 contains 15 residues. Germline loops: CDR1 ENHRY, CDR2 SYGVKD. The V and J ends lost 11 bases and 3 bases respectively, with 19 bases between them. CDR3: CASSTGPGDTGELFF. CDR3 DNA: TGTGCCTCAAGTACCGGACCAGGGGACACCGGGGAGCTGTTTTTT.

V is TRBV15 and J is TRBJ2-3; D gene unclear. The ends were cut back, 1 base at V and 5 bases at J, with 7 bases in the middle. Germline CDR1 LNHNV, CDR2 YYDKDF (reference sequence). The CDR3 runs to 13 residues. CDR3 in amino acids: CATSRVAGDTQYF. The CDR3, as DNA: TGTGCCACCAGCAGAGTAGCCGGAGATACGCAGTATTTT.